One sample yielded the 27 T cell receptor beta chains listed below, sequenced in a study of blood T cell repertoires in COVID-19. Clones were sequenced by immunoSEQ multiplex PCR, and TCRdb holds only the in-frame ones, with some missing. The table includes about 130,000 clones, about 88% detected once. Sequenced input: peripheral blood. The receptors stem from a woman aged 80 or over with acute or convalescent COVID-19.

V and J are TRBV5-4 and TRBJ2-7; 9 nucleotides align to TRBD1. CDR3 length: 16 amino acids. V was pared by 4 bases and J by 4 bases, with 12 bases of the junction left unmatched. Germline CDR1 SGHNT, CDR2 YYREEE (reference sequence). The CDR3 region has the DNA TGTGCCAGCAGCGATAGGAGCGGGACAGGGAGGTACGAGCAGTACTTC. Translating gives CASSDRSGTGRYEQYF.

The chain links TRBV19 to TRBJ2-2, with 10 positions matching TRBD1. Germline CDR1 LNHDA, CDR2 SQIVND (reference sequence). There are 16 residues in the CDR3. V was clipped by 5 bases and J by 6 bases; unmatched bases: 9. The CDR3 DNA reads TGTGCCAGTAGTTTCAGGACAGGGGGAAATTCCGGGGAGCTGTTTTTT. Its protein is CASSFRTGGNSGELFF.

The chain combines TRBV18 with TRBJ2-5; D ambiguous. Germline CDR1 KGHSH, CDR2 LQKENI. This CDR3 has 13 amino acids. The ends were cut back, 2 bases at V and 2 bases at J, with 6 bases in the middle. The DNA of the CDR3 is TGTGCCAGCTCACCAGGCCAGCAAGAGACCCAGTACTTC. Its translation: CASSPGQQETQYF. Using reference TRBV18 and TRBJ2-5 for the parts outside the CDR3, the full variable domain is NAGVMQNPRHLVRRRGQEARLRCSPMKGHSHVYWYRQLPEEGLKFMVYLQKENIIDESGMPKERFSAEFPKEGPSILRIQQVVRGDSAAYFCASSPGQQETQYFGPGTRLLVL.

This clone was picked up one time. The chain's CDR3 is CASSYLRDTKNYGYTF. The DNA for the CDR3 is TGTGCCAGCAGTTACCTCCGGGACACAAAAAACTATGGCTACACCTTC. This chain joins TRBV6-2 or TRBV6-3 and TRBJ1-2; a possible D gene is TRBD1 (6 bases). Trimming shortened V by 2 bases and J by 2 bases, and 15 bases separated the two germline ends. The CDR3 consists of 16 residues. CDR1 is MNHEY and CDR2 is SVGEGT in the germline V gene.

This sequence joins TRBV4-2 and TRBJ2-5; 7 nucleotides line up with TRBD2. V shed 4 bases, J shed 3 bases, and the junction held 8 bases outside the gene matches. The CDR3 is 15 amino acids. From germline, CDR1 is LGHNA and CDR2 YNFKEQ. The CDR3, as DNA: TGTGCCAGCAGCCCCCCCGCGGGGGATAAAGAGACCCAGTACTTC. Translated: CASSPPAGDKETQYF.

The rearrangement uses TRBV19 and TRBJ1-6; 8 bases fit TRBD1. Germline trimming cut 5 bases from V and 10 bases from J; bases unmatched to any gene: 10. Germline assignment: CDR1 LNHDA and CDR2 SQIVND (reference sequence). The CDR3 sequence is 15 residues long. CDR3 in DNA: TGTGCCAGTAGTCCAAGGACAGGGAGAGGGTCACCCCTCCACTTT. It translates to CASSPRTGRGSPLHF. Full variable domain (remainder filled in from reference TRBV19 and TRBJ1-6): DGGITQSPKYLFRKEGQNVTLSCEQNLNHDAMYWYRQDPGQGLRLIYYSQIVNDFQKGDIAEGYSVSREKKESFPLTVTSAQKNPTAFYLCASSPRTGRGSPLHFGNGTRLTVT.

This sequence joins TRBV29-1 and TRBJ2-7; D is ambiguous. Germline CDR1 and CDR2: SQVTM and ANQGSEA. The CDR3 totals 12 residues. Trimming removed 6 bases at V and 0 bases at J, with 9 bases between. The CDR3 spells CSVTTGSYEQYF. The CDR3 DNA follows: TGCAGCGTAACTACTGGCTCCTACGAGCAGTACTTC.

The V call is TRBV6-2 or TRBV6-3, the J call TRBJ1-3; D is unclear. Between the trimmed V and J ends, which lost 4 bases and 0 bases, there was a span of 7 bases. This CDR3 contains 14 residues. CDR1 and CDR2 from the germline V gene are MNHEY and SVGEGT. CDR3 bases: TGTGCCAGCAGTTCCGGGTTCTCTGGAAACACCATATATTTT. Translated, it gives CASSSGFSGNTIYF.

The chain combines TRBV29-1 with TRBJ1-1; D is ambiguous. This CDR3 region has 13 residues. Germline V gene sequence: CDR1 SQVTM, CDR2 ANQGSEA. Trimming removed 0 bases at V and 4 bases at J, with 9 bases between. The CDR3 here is CSVEDYGGTEAFF. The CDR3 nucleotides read TGCAGCGTTGAAGACTACGGCGGCACTGAAGCTTTCTTT.

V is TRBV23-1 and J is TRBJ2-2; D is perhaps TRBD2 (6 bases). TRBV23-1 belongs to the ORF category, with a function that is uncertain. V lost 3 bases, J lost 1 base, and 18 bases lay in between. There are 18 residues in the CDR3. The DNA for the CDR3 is TGCGCCAGCAGTCAGGGGCCCCTTGGAGGGAAGAACACCGGGGAGCTGTTTTTT. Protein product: CASSQGPLGGKNTGELFF.

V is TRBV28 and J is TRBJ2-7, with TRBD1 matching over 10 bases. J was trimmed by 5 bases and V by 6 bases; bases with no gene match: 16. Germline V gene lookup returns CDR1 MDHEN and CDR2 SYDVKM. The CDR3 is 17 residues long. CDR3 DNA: TGTGCCAGCAGCGAGCCGGGGGCCGGGACAGGGGCGCACGAGCAGTACTTC. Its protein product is CASSEPGAGTGAHEQYF.

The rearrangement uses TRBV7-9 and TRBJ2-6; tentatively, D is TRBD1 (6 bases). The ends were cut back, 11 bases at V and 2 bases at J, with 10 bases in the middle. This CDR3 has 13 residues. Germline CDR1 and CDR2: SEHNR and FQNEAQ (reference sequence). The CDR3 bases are TGTGCCTGGCCAGGGGCTGGGGCCAACGTCCTGACTTTC. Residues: CAWPGAGANVLTF.

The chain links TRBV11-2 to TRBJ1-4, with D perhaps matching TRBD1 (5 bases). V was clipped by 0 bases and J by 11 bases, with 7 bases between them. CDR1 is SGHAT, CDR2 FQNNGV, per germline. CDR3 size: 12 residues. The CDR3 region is CASSLDRGKLFF. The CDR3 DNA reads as TGTGCCAGCAGCTTAGATAGGGGTAAACTGTTTTTT.

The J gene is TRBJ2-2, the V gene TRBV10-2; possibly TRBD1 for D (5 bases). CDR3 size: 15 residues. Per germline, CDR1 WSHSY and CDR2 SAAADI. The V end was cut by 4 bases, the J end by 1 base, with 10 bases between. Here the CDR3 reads CASSGHRQNTGELFF. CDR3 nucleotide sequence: TGCGCCAGCAGTGGTCACAGGCAGAACACCGGGGAGCTGTTTTTT.

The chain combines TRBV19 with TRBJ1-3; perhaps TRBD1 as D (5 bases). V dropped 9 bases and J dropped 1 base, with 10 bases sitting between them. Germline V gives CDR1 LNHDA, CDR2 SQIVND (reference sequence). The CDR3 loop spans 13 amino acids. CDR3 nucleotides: TGTGCCAGCCACGGGGGTTCTGGAAACACCATATATTTT. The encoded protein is CASHGGSGNTIYF.

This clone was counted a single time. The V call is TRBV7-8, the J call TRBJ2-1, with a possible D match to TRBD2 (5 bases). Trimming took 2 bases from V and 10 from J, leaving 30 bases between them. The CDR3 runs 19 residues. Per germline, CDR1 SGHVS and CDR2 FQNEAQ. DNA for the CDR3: TGTGCCAGCAGCTTAAACTTCCTGAATGAGCGGCGCTCTGGCTTCGAGCAGTTCTTC. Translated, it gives CASSLNFLNERRSGFEQFF.

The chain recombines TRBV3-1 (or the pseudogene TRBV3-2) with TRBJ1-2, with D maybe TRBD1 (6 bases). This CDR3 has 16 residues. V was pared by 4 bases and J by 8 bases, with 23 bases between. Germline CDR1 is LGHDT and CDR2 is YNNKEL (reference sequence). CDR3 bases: TGTGCCAGCAGCCCCGTCACTCGGATCAGGGGCAGCGGCTACACCTTC. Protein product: CASSPVTRIRGSGYTF.

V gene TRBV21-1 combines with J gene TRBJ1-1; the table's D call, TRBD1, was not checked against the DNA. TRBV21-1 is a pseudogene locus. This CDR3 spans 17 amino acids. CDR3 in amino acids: CASSKEKPPDRRPEAFF. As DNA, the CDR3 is TGTGCCAGCAGCAAAGAAAAGCCTCCGGACAGGCGGCCTGAAGCTTTCTTT.

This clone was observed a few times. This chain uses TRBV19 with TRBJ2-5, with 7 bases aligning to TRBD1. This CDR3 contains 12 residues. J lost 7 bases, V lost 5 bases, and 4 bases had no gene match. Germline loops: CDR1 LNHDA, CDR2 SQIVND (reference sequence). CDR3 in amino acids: CASSEGAGTQYF. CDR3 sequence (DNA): TGTGCCAGTAGTGAGGGGGCCGGGACCCAGTACTTC.

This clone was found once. CDR3 loop: CASSAGQGTEAFF. The DNA of the CDR3 is TGTGCCAGCAGCGCAGGACAGGGCACTGAAGCTTTCTTT. The gene calls are TRBV9 and TRBJ1-1; 8 bases agree with TRBD1. This CDR3 is 13 amino acids long. Germline V gene sequence: CDR1 SGDLS, CDR2 YYNGEE. The V segment lost 3 bases and the J segment 4 bases; nucleotides outside the gene matches: 2.

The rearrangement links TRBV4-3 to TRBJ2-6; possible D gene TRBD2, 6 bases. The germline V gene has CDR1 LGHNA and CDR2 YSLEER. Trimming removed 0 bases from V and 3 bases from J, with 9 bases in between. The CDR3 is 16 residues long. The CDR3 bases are TGCGCCAGCAGCCAAGATCGCGGGGTTGGGGCCAACGTCCTGACTTTC. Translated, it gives CASSQDRGVGANVLTF.

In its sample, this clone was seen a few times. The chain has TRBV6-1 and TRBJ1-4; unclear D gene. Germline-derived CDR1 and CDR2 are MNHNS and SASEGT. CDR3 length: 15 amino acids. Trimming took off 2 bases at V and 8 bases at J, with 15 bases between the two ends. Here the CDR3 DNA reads TGTGCCAGCAGTGAACCTGCAAGAGGAGGGGAAAAACTGTTTTTT. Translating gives CASSEPARGGEKLFF.

Written as DNA, the CDR3 is TGTGCCAGCAGCGTAGAATCGGGAGCAACCTACGAGCAGTACTTC. Its translation is CASSVESGATYEQYF. J is TRBJ2-7 and V is TRBV9, with TRBD2 as a possible D gene (6 bases). CDR1 is SGDLS and CDR2 is YYNGEE in the germline V gene. The CDR3 runs to 15 residues. The ends were cut back, 0 bases at V and 2 bases at J, with 12 bases in the middle.

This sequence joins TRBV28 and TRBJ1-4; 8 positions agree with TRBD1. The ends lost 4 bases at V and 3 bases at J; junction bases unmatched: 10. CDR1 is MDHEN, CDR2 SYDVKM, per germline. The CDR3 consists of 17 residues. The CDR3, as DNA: TGTGCCAGCAGTTCCGGGACAGGAGGAGTGGCTAATGAAAAACTGTTTTTT. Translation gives CASSSGTGGVANEKLFF.

DNA for the CDR3: TGCGCCAGCAGCTTGGAAGGACAGGGGGCGAATGGCTACACCTTC. Translated, it gives CASSLEGQGANGYTF. The V gene is TRBV5-1, the J gene TRBJ1-2, with 11 bases that match TRBD1. The length of the CDR3 is 15 residues. Germline V lookup: CDR1 SGHRS, CDR2 YFSETQ. The V gene end was trimmed by 0 bases and the J gene end by 6 bases; junction bases not matched to a gene: 4.

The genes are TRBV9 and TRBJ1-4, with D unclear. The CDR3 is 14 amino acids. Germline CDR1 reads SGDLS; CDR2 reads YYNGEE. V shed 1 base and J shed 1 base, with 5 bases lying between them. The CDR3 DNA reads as TGTGCCAGCAGCGTAACAGAAACTAATGAAAAACTGTTTTTT. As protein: CASSVTETNEKLFF.

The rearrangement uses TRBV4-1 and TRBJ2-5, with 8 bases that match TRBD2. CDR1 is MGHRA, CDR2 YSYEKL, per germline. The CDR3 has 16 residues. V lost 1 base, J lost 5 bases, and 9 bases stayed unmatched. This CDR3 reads CASSQGSGGFGETQYF. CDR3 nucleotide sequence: TGCGCCAGCAGCCAAGGCAGCGGGGGATTTGGGGAGACCCAGTACTTC.